The entry that follows covers one T cell receptor (beta chain) sequence. Per the original data handling: Amplifying reference gene primers gave estimates of nucleated cell counts. Produced via immunoSEQ multiplex PCR; TCRdb's table is partial and in-frame only. V and J calls and clone size follow that table, whereas D and trimming were derived from the DNA. The sample includes about 62,000 clones, 76% of them seen just once. The sample comes from a study of blood T cell repertoires in COVID-19. Whole-study context: Acute and convalescent COVID-19 specimens originated in the United States, Italy and Spain. T cells, B-cell-depleted T cells, or PBMCs provided the cDNA or gDNA that served as material.

The CDR3 runs 13 residues. The V and J ends lost 1 base and 5 bases respectively, with 8 bases between them. Germline assignment: CDR1 SNHLY and CDR2 FYNNEI. The origin of this receptor is a woman in her forties or fifties with active or convalescent COVID-19. The rearrangement uses TRBV2 and TRBJ1-1, with no clear D. The source material was peripheral blood. CDR3 nucleotides: TGTGCCAGCAGTGAAGAGACAAGAACTGAAGCTTTCTTT. This translates into CASSEETRTEAFF.